One sample yielded the 20 T cell receptor beta chains listed below, sequenced in a study of cytomegalovirus exposure and HLA in healthy donors. In the PCR, 60 Vbeta and 13 Jbeta primers were used. Sequenced by immunoSEQ multiplex PCR; TCRdb stores in-frame clones only, minus some. The data show some 200,000 clones, with about three quarters seen just once and about 3.4% held by the top ten. The sample was PBMCs. These receptors originate from a female donor in good health and CMV-seronegative.

The rearrangement joins TRBV27 to TRBJ1-2; TRBD1 aligns across 8 bases. Germline values: CDR1 MNHEY, CDR2 SMNVEV (reference sequence). J was trimmed by 4 bases and V by 2 bases; bases with no gene match: 3. The CDR3 is 14 residues long. The CDR3 loop is CASSLGQGGYGYTF. Here the CDR3 DNA reads TGTGCCAGCAGTTTAGGACAGGGCGGCTATGGCTACACCTTC.

This clone was detected only a few times. The chain couples TRBV10-3 to TRBJ2-7, with D hard to call. The V and J ends lost 8 bases and 1 base respectively, with 15 bases between them. The CDR3 is made up of 14 amino acids. Germline V gene data show CDR1 as ENHRY and CDR2 as SYGVKD. Here the CDR3 reads CAISKQTLSYEQYF. The CDR3 DNA sequence: TGTGCCATCTCGAAACAGACACTTTCCTACGAGCAGTACTTC.

The rearrangement links TRBV7-6 to TRBJ2-3; D ambiguous. This CDR3 contains 14 residues. Germline lookup yields CDR1 SGHVS and CDR2 FNYEAQ. V was clipped by 0 bases and J by 2 bases, with 6 bases between them. The CDR3 sequence is CASSLARNTDTQYF. CDR3 nucleotides: TGTGCCAGCAGCTTAGCCAGAAACACAGATACGCAGTATTTT. Looking up the rest from reference TRBV7-6 and TRBJ2-3 gives the full variable domain: GAGVSQSPRYKVTKRGQDVALRCDPISGHVSLYWYRQALGQGPEFLTYFNYEAQQDKSGLPNDRFSAERPEGSISTLTIQRTEQRDSAMYRCASSLARNTDTQYFGPGTRLTVL.

The V call is TRBV7-2, the J call TRBJ2-5; TRBD2 aligns across 11 bases. The V gene's germline CDR1 is SGHTA and CDR2 FQGNSA. Trimming at V came to 5 bases and at J to 2 bases, leaving 13 bases not matched to a gene. This CDR3 comprises 18 residues. CDR3 region: CASSLGRVAGGDQETQYF. In DNA, the CDR3 is TGTGCCAGCAGCCTCGGGCGGGTAGCGGGAGGGGATCAAGAGACCCAGTACTTC.

In its sample, this clone was seen a few times. This rearrangement joins TRBV6-5 to TRBJ2-7; a weak D match, TRBD1 (7 bases). Trimming removed 2 bases from V and 5 bases from J, with 16 bases in between. Germline V CDR1 and CDR2: MNHEY, SVGAGI. The CDR3 is made up of 15 amino acids. CDR3 amino acids: CASSYSDREEDEQYF. In DNA form, the CDR3 reads TGTGCCAGCAGTTACAGCGACAGGGAGGAGGACGAGCAGTACTTC.

The V and J genes are TRBV7-9 and TRBJ1-5; TRBD1 matches 9 bases. V was clipped by 5 bases and J by 0 bases; unmatched bases: 8. Germline loops: CDR1 SEHNR, CDR2 FQNEAQ (reference sequence). The CDR3 length is 17 residues. The CDR3 coding sequence is TGTGCCAGCAGCCCCGGACAGGGGACCTTTAGCAATCAGCCCCAGCATTTT. This translates into CASSPGQGTFSNQPQHF.

The chain combines TRBV5-1 with TRBJ2-1; D is undetermined. CDR3 length: 11 residues. Trimming left V 4 bases short and J 7 bases short, with 6 bases between. Germline CDR1 and CDR2: SGHRS and YFSETQ. The CDR3 coding sequence is TGCGCCAGCAGCCTTAAAAATGAGCAGTTCTTC. Translated, it gives CASSLKNEQFF.

The gene calls are TRBV15 and TRBJ1-4, with a tentative D call TRBD1 (5 bases). CDR3 length: 16 amino acids. The V gene lost 4 bases and the J gene lost 6 bases, with 18 bases spanning the gap. In germline, CDR1 is LNHNV, CDR2 YYDKDF (reference sequence). CDR3 sequence (DNA): TGTGCCACCAGCAAGCAATTATCCAGCAGGGATGAAAAACTGTTTTTT. It codes for CATSKQLSSRDEKLFF.

The chain combines TRBV29-1 with TRBJ2-7; D remains unclear. The germline CDR1 and CDR2 sequences are SQVTM and ANQGSEA. The CDR3 spans 13 residues. Trimming pared 3 bases from V and 6 bases from J, leaving 15 bases between. CDR3: CSVEVSGSGEQYF. DNA for the CDR3: TGCAGCGTTGAGGTTTCAGGTTCTGGCGAGCAGTACTTC.

This clone showed up just a few times. The sample carries other DNA sequences with the same CDR3. V gene TRBV11-3 combines with J gene TRBJ1-1; D remains ambiguous. Germline assignment: CDR1 SGHNT and CDR2 YENEEA. Trimming removed 2 bases from V and 1 base from J, with 5 bases in between. This CDR3 region has 13 residues. The CDR3: CASSLQENTEAFF. The CDR3 DNA is TGTGCCAGCAGCTTACAGGAGAACACTGAAGCTTTCTTT. The entire variable domain, with the rest obtained from reference TRBV11-3 and TRBJ1-1, is as follows: EAGVVQSPRYKIIEKKQPVAFWCNPISGHNTLYWYLQNLGQGPELLIRYENEEAVDDSQLPKDRFSAERLKGVDSTLKIQPAELGDSAVYLCASSLQENTEAFFGQGTRLTVV.

The J gene is TRBJ2-7, the V gene TRBV28; 12 nucleotides agree with TRBD1. CDR1 and CDR2 from the germline V gene are MDHEN and SYDVKM. V gave up 2 bases and J gave up 6 bases; unmatched junction bases: 5. The length of the CDR3 is 15 residues. The DNA for the CDR3 is TGTGCCAGCAGTTTAGGGGGGACAGGGGGCACCGAGCAGTACTTC. Translation: CASSLGGTGGTEQYF.

The chain is built from TRBV10-2 and TRBJ1-1; TRBD1 might be the D (6 bases). The CDR3 sequence is 15 residues long. Trimming removed 6 bases from V and 1 base from J, with 15 bases in between. From germline, CDR1 is WSHSY and CDR2 SAAADI. CDR3 nucleotides: TGCGCCAGCAGGGTCGCCGGGACACCGAACACTGAAGCTTTCTTT. It yields the protein CASRVAGTPNTEAFF.

The chain employs TRBV5-6 and TRBJ2-2; tentatively, D is TRBD1 (6 bases). Germline CDR1 reads SGHDT; CDR2 reads YYEEEE. V was cut by 4 bases and J by 4 bases, with 17 bases left in between. The CDR3 sequence is 16 residues long. The CDR3 spells CASSGQGWSFTGELFF. CDR3 bases: TGTGCCAGCAGCGGGCAGGGGTGGTCATTCACCGGGGAGCTGTTTTTT.

The CDR3 sequence: CAISEDQGANSPLHF. The DNA of the CDR3 is TGTGCCATCAGTGAAGATCAGGGGGCGAATTCACCCCTCCACTTT. The V call is TRBV10-3, the J call TRBJ1-6; 8 nucleotides agree with TRBD1. The CDR3 sequence is 15 residues long. V shed 3 bases, J shed 7 bases, and the junction held 5 bases outside the gene matches. Germline CDR1 and CDR2: ENHRY and SYGVKD.

The rearrangement links TRBV5-5 to TRBJ2-1, with 8 bases lining up with TRBD2. J was trimmed by 5 bases and V by 1 base; bases with no gene match: 11. The CDR3 has 17 residues. The V gene's germline CDR1 is SGHKS and CDR2 YYEKEE (reference sequence). The CDR3 DNA reads TGTGCCAGCAGCTTGTCAAGTAGACTAGCGACGGACAATGAGCAGTTCTTC. Its protein product is CASSLSSRLATDNEQFF.

In this sample, this clone turned up a few times. The genes are TRBV5-1 and TRBJ1-2; TRBD1 is a possible D gene (5 bases). Germline V CDR1 and CDR2: SGHRS, YFSETQ. This CDR3 has 14 residues. The V end lost 5 bases, the J end lost 1 base, and 12 bases lay between the germline ends. The CDR3 DNA is TGCGCCAGCAGACAACCAGGGCTTAACTATGGCTACACCTTC. This codes for CASRQPGLNYGYTF. The whole variable domain, remainder taken from reference TRBV5-1 and TRBJ1-2, is KAGVTQTPRYLIKTRGQQVTLSCSPISGHRSVSWYQQTPGQGLQFLFEYFSETQRNKGNFPGRFSGRQFSNSRSEMNVSTLELGDSALYLCASRQPGLNYGYTFGSGTRLTVV.

The chain recombines TRBV10-2 with TRBJ1-1; perhaps TRBD1 as D (5 bases). CDR3 size: 17 residues. Germline CDR1 reads WSHSY; CDR2 reads SAAADI. The V end was cut by 6 bases, the J end by 0 bases, with 20 bases between. Written as DNA, the CDR3 is TGCGCCAGCAGAAGGGGCGGTACGGGAGGGATGAACACTGAAGCTTTCTTT. It is translated as CASRRGGTGGMNTEAFF.

This sequence joins TRBV14 and TRBJ2-3; D remains ambiguous. Germline V gives CDR1 SGHDN, CDR2 FVKESK. The CDR3 is 14 residues long. Trimming cost V 1 base and J 1 base, with 6 bases left between them. CDR3 in DNA: TGTGCCAGCAGCCAAGTAATCCGCACAGATACGCAGTATTTT. Residues: CASSQVIRTDTQYF.

This clone has more than one count but fewer than ten. The chain couples TRBV10-3 to TRBJ2-3; TRBD1 might be the D (7 bases). This CDR3 comprises 17 residues. Germline V gene lookup returns CDR1 ENHRY and CDR2 SYGVKD. V lost 0 bases, J lost 4 bases, and 17 bases lay in between. The CDR3 sequence: CAISESLGGGTADTQYF. CDR3 coding DNA: TGTGCCATCAGTGAGTCTTTAGGAGGGGGCACAGCAGATACGCAGTATTTT.

This clone was observed a few times. J is TRBJ2-5 and V is TRBV15; D may be TRBD1 (5 bases). The V end lost 3 bases, the J end lost 1 base, and 9 bases lay between the germline ends. CDR3 length equals 14 residues. Germline V lookup: CDR1 LNHNV, CDR2 YYDKDF (reference sequence). The CDR3 coding sequence is TGTGCCACCAGCAGTCGCAGGGTCCAAGAGACCCAGTACTTC. Translating it yields CATSSRRVQETQYF.